A selection of T cell receptor beta chains follows, all from one sample in a study of T-cell memory formation after mild COVID-19. Using its own MiXCR run on the 5' RACE reads, TCRdb lists one record per CDR3 protein. The table records hundreds of thousands of distinct CDR3 sequences, 15% to 20% of them present only once. The material sequenced was PBMCs or a T cell subset sorted from them (not recorded which). The receptors were sampled from an adult woman who had mild COVID-19 (a few samples of this study predate the infection). Cell type and time point are not known. Each CDR3 is given with its conserved first and last residue. The order of the fields is V gene, clone size, J gene, D gene, CDR3 DNA, CDR3 protein. A D gene is named only where the DNA matches it firmly. Size is omitted from some rows. Given values are once, few, many or a class for expanded clones.

TRBV12-3/TRBV12-4	many	TRBJ2-1	TRBD1	TGTGCCAGCAGCTTAAGACAGGGGTCCTACAATGAGCAGTTCTTC	CASSLRQGSYNEQFF
TRBV12-1	.	TRBJ1-3	.	TGTGCCAGCAGCCCGACAGGGGGACCGGGAAACACCATATATTTT	CASSPTGGPGNTIYF
TRBV3-1	few	TRBJ1-1	.	TGTGCCAGCACCCTCACACGGATGAACACTGAAGCTTTCTTT	CASTLTRMNTEAFF
TRBV7-9	few	TRBJ1-3	.	TGTGCCAGCAGCTCCCAGGGCGTCGACTCTGGAAACACCATATATTTT	CASSSQGVDSGNTIYF
TRBV5-6	few	TRBJ2-2	.	TGTGCCAGCAGCTTGGGAGCAAACGGGGAGCTGTTTTTT	CASSLGANGELFF
TRBV29-1	.	TRBJ2-6	.	TGCAGCCCTGGTGACTCTGGGGCCAACGTCCTGACTTTC	CSPGDSGANVLTF
TRBV5-1	few	TRBJ1-6	.	TGCGCCAGCAGCTTGGACGGTCAGGAGGGGTCACCCCTCCACTTT	CASSLDGQEGSPLHF
TRBV9	.	TRBJ1-5	.	TGTGCCAGCAGCGTAGCAGGAGGGGTTTACAATCAGCCCCAGCATTTT	CASSVAGGVYNQPQHF
TRBV7-2	few	TRBJ2-3	TRBD1	TGTGCCAGCAGCTCCGCAAGGGGACAGGGCAGGACTAGCACAGATACGCAGTATTTT	CASSSARGQGRTSTDTQYF
TRBV7-3	.	TRBJ2-1	.	TGTGCCAGCAGCTCGTCTGGGACTCACTTCTACAATGAGCAGTTCTTC	CASSSSGTHFYNEQFF
TRBV9	.	TRBJ2-5	.	TGTGCCAGCAGGCCCAGGGACCAAGAGACCCAGTACTTC	CASRPRDQETQYF
TRBV10-3	few	TRBJ1-1	.	TGTGCCATCAGTGAGTCGATACTGAACACTGAAGCTTTCTTT	CAISESILNTEAFF
TRBV9	.	TRBJ2-1	TRBD2	TGTGCCAGCAGCGTAGAGTCTAGCGGGGTGGGTGAGCAGTTCTTC	CASSVESSGVGEQFF
TRBV24-1	.	TRBJ2-5	.	TGTGCCACCAGTGACAGAATTCGAGAGACCCAGTACTTC	CATSDRIRETQYF
TRBV7-2	few	TRBJ2-1	.	TGTGCCAGCAGCTTAGACAGTACAGGGTCAATGGATGAGCAGTTCTTC	CASSLDSTGSMDEQFF
TRBV4-2	many	TRBJ2-3	TRBD2	TGTGCCAGCAGCCAAAGTCTAGCGGGAGGGCCGGGTGATACGCAGTATTTT	CASSQSLAGGPGDTQYF
TRBV9	.	TRBJ1-2	.	TGTGCCAGCAGCGTTGGGACTGGCCTTGCCGTAGGTGGCTACACCTTC	CASSVGTGLAVGGYTF
TRBV24-1	once	TRBJ2-3	TRBD1	TGTGCCACCAGTCGACAGGGAGTCCGCACAGATACGCAGTATTTT	CATSRQGVRTDTQYF
TRBV5-1	few	TRBJ1-1	.	TGCGCCAGCAGCTTACACTATTACAGGGAAACTGAAGCTTTCTTT	CASSLHYYRETEAFF
TRBV6-5	.	TRBJ2-3	TRBD1	TGTGCCAGCAGCGATGACAGGGGGACAGATACGCAGTATTTT	CASSDDRGTDTQYF
TRBV27	.	TRBJ2-6	.	TGTGCCAGCAGTCCGGGATACCTCAGAGGGGCCAACGTCCTGACTTTC	CASSPGYLRGANVLTF
TRBV12-3/TRBV12-4	.	TRBJ2-5	TRBD2	TGTGCCAGCAGTTTAGGACTCGGGGGGAAGGAGACCCAGTACTTC	CASSLGLGGKETQYF
TRBV14	.	TRBJ2-7	.	TGTGCCAGCAGCCACTGGACGGGGGATAGGGCCTACGAGCAGTACTTC	CASSHWTGDRAYEQYF
TRBV9	.	TRBJ2-7	.	TGTGCCAGCAGCGTAGGTGTGAGGGGTGACGGAGACTACGAGCAGTACTTC	CASSVGVRGDGDYEQYF
TRBV7-2	.	TRBJ2-1	TRBD1	TGTGCCAGCAGCTTAGAAGCGGCCAGGGGGAATGAGCAGTTCTTC	CASSLEAARGNEQFF
TRBV5-6	.	TRBJ2-1	TRBD1	TGTGCCAGCAGCAACGACAGGGGTTACAATGAGCAGTTCTTC	CASSNDRGYNEQFF
TRBV3-1	few	TRBJ2-4	TRBD2	TGTGCCAGCAGCCAAGGAGCAGCGGGAGTGAGCAAAAACATTCAGTACTTC	CASSQGAAGVSKNIQYF
TRBV6-2/TRBV6-3	few	TRBJ2-1	TRBD2	TGTGCCAGCAGTGGACTAGCGGGGAACAATGAGCAGTTCTTC	CASSGLAGNNEQFF
TRBV15	few	TRBJ2-4	.	TGTGCCACCAGCACCCCGGAACGAGGTCACATTCAGTACTTC	CATSTPERGHIQYF
TRBV12-3/TRBV12-4	.	TRBJ1-3	.	TGTGCCAGCAGTCCACACGGGGGTAGAAACACCATATATTTT	CASSPHGGRNTIYF
TRBV4-3	many	TRBJ2-7	TRBD2	TGCGCCAGCAGCCAAGGGGGACTAGCGGGTTTCTACGAGCAGTACTTC	CASSQGGLAGFYEQYF
TRBV4-3	few	TRBJ2-7	.	TGCGCCAGCAGCCAAGGGACTGGGGGAGGCTACGAGCAGTACTTC	CASSQGTGGGYEQYF
TRBV3-1	.	TRBJ2-4	.	TGTGCCAGCAGAGAGGGGGGAAGACAAAACATTCAGTACTTC	CASREGGRQNIQYF
TRBV29-1	.	TRBJ2-1	TRBD1	TGCAGCGTACCAGGACAGGGTGCCTACAATGAGCAGTTCTTC	CSVPGQGAYNEQFF
TRBV24-1	.	TRBJ1-2	TRBD1	TGTGCCACCAGTGACCCCGGGGACAGTAACTATGGCTACACCTTC	CATSDPGDSNYGYTF
TRBV4-1	.	TRBJ2-3	.	TGCGCCAGCAGCCAAGAGGGCAGGGTGGCAGATACGCAGTATTTT	CASSQEGRVADTQYF
TRBV27	.	TRBJ2-3	TRBD2	TGTGCCAGCAGTTTTTCGACTAGCGCAACAGATACGCAGTATTTT	CASSFSTSATDTQYF
TRBV4-2	few	TRBJ2-3	.	TGTGCCAGCAGCCAAGGACTCGCAGATACGCAGTATTTT	CASSQGLADTQYF
TRBV12-3/TRBV12-4	many	TRBJ1-1	.	TGTGCCAGCAGTTTCCAGGGAGGCACTGAAGCTTTCTTT	CASSFQGGTEAFF
TRBV7-2	few	TRBJ2-5	.	TGTGCCAGCAGCTTTGCTCGGGAAGATGGGACCCAGTACTTC	CASSFAREDGTQYF
TRBV6-5	many	TRBJ2-1	.	TGTGCCAGCAGTTACTCGAGGCACAAGAATGAGCAGTTCTTC	CASSYSRHKNEQFF
TRBV15	.	TRBJ2-1	TRBD2	TGTGCCACCAGCAGACTGACTAGCGGGGGGAAGAATGAGCAGTTCTTC	CATSRLTSGGKNEQFF
TRBV7-3	.	TRBJ2-5	TRBD2	TGTGCCAGCAGCTTAATTTCTAGCGGGGTACAAGAGACCCAGTACTTC	CASSLISSGVQETQYF
TRBV20-1	few	TRBJ1-5	.	TGCAGTGCTAGCGACCGGGTCCTCAATCAGCCCCAGCATTTT	CSASDRVLNQPQHF
TRBV6-6	.	TRBJ2-3	TRBD2	TGTGCCAGCAAGGGAGGGCCCAGCACAGATACGCAGTATTTT	CASKGGPSTDTQYF
TRBV19	few	TRBJ2-3	.	TGTGCCAGTAGTACCCCGAAGGGCCTTCATCGAGATACGCAGTATTTT	CASSTPKGLHRDTQYF
TRBV6-2/TRBV6-3	.	TRBJ2-7	TRBD1	TGTGCCAGCAGTTACTCGCGACAGGGGTCCTACGAGCAGTACTTC	CASSYSRQGSYEQYF
TRBV6-2/TRBV6-3	few	TRBJ2-2	.	TGTGCCAGCAGCCCCGGGGCGTCACACGGGGAGCTGTTTTTT	CASSPGASHGELFF
TRBV2	few	TRBJ2-1	TRBD2	TGTGCCAGCAGTGAGGCGCGGGAGTCTCTCCATGAGCAGTTCTTC	CASSEARESLHEQFF
TRBV6-2/TRBV6-3	.	TRBJ2-2	TRBD2	TGTGCCAGCAGTTACTTGGGCGGGAGCTATACCGGGGAGCTGTTTTTT	CASSYLGGSYTGELFF
TRBV2	few	TRBJ1-5	.	TGTGCCAGCAGTGATCGACAGAGTAGCAATCAGCCCCAGCATTTT	CASSDRQSSNQPQHF
TRBV6-5	.	TRBJ1-1	.	TGTGCCAGCAGTCTAGTACAAGGTTTTTACACTGAAGCTTTCTTT	CASSLVQGFYTEAFF